This TCR beta chain is from a study of cytomegalovirus exposure and HLA in healthy donors. It was healthy bone marrow donors who served as donors. Between the trimmed V and J ends, which lost 5 bases and 1 base, there was a span of 14 bases. From germline, CDR1 is MDHEN and CDR2 SYDVKM. The CDR3 loop spans 15 amino acids. This clone was recorded only once. Its antigen is undetermined. Study observations and caveats: In a later analysis, TCR beta V- and J-gene trimming showed a link to a missense DCLRE1C variant. For cytomegalovirus status, the classifier reportedly gave diagnoses with high specificity and sensitivity.

Researchers ran the PCR with 60 Vbeta and 13 Jbeta primers. TCRdb keeps only in-frame clones here, not all; method: immunoSEQ multiplex PCR. This sample has under 150,000 clones, with 65% to 85% found just once. The sequencing input was PBMCs. The origin of this receptor is a woman under 40 in good health and CMV-seropositive. J is TRBJ1-1 and V is TRBV28; possibly TRBD1 for D (5 bases). The CDR3 region is CASSNLGGANTEAFF. The DNA of the CDR3 is TGTGCCAGCAGTAACCTTGGAGGGGCGAACACTGAAGCTTTCTTT. Complete variable domain (other parts from reference TRBV28 and TRBJ1-1): DVKVTQSSRYLVKRTGEKVFLECVQDMDHENMFWYRQDPGLGLRLIYFSYDVKMKEKGDIPEGYSVSREKKERFSLILESASTNQTSMYLCASSNLGGANTEAFFGQGTRLTVV.